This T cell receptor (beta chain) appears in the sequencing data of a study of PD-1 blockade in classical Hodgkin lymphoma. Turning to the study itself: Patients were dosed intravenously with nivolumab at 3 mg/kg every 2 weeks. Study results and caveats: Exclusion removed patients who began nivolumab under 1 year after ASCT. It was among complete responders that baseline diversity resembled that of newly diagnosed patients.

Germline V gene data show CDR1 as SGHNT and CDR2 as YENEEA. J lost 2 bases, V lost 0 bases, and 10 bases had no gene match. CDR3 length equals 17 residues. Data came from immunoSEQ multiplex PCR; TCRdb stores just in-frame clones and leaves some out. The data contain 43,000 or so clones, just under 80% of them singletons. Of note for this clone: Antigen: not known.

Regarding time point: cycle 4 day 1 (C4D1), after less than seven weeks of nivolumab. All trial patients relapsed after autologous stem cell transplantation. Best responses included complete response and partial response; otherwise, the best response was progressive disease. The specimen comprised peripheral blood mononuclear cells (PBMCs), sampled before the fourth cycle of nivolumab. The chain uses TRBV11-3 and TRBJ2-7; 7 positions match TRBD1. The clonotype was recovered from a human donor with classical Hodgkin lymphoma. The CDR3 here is CASSLEGGELLPYEQYF. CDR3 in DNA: TGTGCCAGCAGCTTAGAAGGGGGCGAGCTGTTGCCCTACGAGCAGTACTTC.